Reported below is one T cell receptor beta chain. Its antigen is not known. Researchers ran the PCR with 60 Vbeta and 13 Jbeta primers. The method was immunoSEQ multiplex PCR; TCRdb's version includes in-frame clones alone and lacks a portion of them. The data hold about 180,000 clones, with around 80% observed a single time. Looked up from germline, CDR1 is SSHAT and CDR2 is FNYEAQ (reference sequence). Trimming took 6 bases from V and 0 from J, leaving 12 bases between them. This CDR3 spans 15 amino acids. These data come from a study of cytomegalovirus exposure and HLA in healthy donors. Study conclusions and caveats: An observed cluster of highly shared sequence variants was recorded as a likely sequencing artifact.

Input material: PBMCs. The clonotype originates from a woman aged 25 to 45 in good health and CMV-seronegative. The chain recombines TRBV7-7 with TRBJ1-3; D might be TRBD1 (6 bases). The CDR3: CASSRGTSSGNTIYF. Here the CDR3 DNA reads TGTGCCAGCAGTAGAGGGACATCCTCTGGAAACACCATATATTTT.